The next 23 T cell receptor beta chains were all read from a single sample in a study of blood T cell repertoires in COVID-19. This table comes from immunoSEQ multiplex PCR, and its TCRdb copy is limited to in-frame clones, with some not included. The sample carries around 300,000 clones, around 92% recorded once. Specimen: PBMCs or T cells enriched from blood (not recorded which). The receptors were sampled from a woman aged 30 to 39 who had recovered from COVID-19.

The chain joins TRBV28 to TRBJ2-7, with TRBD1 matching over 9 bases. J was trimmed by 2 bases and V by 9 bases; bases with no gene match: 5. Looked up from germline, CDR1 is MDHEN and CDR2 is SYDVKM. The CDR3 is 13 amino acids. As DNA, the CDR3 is TGTGCCAGTACAGGGGGCCTAACCTACGAGCAGTACTTC. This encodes CASTGGLTYEQYF.

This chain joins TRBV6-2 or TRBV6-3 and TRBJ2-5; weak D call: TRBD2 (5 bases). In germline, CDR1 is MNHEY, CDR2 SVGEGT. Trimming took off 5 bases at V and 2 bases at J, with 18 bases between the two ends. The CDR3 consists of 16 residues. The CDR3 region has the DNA TGTGCCAGCAGTAGGAACAGAGGACTGGGACAAGAGACCCAGTACTTC. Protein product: CASSRNRGLGQETQYF.

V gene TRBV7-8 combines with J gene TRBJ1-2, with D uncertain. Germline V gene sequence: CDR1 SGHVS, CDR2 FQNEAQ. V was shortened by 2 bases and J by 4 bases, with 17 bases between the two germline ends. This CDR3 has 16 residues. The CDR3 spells CASSLNSRIHFYGYTF. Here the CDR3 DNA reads TGTGCCAGCAGCTTAAATTCGAGGATACACTTCTATGGCTACACCTTC.

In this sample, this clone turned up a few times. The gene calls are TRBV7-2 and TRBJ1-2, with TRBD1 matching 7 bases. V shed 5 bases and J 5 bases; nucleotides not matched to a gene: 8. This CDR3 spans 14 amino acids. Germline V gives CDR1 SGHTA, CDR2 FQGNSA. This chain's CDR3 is CASSPPGTAYGYTF. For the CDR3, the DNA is TGTGCCAGCAGCCCTCCAGGGACAGCTTATGGCTACACCTTC. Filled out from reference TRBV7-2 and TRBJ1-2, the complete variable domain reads GAGVSQSPSNKVTEKGKDVELRCDPISGHTALYWYRQSLGQGLEFLIYFQGNSAPDKSGLPSDRFSAERTGGSVSTLTIQRTQQEDSAVYLCASSPPGTAYGYTFGSGTRLTVV.

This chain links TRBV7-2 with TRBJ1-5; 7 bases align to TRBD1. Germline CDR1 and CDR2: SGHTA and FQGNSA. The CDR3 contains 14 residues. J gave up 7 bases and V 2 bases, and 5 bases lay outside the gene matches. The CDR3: CASSLRQGLQPQHF. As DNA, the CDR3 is TGTGCCAGCAGCTTACGACAGGGCTTGCAGCCCCAGCATTTT.

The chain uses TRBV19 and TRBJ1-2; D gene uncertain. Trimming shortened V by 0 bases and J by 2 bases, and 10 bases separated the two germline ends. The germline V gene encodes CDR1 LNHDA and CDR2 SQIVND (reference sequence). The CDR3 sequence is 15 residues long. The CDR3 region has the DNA TGTGCCAGTAGTATAGATTACAATCCGAACTATGGCTACACCTTC. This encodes CASSIDYNPNYGYTF.

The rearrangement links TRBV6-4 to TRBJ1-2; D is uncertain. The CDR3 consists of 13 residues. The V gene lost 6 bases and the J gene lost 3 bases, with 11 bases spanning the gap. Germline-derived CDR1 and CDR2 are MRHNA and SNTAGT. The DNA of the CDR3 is TGTGCCAGCAGCCCGGCGCGGGACTATGGCTACACCTTC. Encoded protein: CASSPARDYGYTF.

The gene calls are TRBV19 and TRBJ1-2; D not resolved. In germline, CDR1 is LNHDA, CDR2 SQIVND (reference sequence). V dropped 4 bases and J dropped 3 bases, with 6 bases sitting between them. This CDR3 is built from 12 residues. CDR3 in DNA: TGTGCCAGTAGTAGAAGAGACTATGGCTACACCTTC. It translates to CASSRRDYGYTF.

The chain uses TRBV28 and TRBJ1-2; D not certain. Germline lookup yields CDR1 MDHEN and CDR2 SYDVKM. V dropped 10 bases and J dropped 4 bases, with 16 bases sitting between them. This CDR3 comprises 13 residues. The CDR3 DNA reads TGTGCCACTAACACCGGGAACCCCTATGGCTACACCTTC. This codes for CATNTGNPYGYTF.

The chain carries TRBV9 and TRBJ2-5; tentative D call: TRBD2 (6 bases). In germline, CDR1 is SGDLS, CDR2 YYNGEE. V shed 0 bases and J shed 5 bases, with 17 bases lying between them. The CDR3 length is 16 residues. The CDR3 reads CASSVVGAGSGETQYF. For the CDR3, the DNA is TGTGCCAGCAGCGTAGTAGGTGCGGGGTCTGGGGAGACCCAGTACTTC.

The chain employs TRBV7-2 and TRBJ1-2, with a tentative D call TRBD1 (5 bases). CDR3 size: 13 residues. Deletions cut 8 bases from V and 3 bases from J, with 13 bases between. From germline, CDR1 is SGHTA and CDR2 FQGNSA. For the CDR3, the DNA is TGTGCCAGCGCACCGGGGGGGGACTATGGCTACACCTTC. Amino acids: CASAPGGDYGYTF.

The CDR3 DNA reads TGCAGCGTTGAAGGAGGGACTCTATATGGCTACACCTTC. Translation: CSVEGGTLYGYTF. The chain couples TRBV29-1 to TRBJ1-2; D may be TRBD1 (5 bases). Trimming stripped 1 base from V and 5 bases from J, with 11 bases between. The CDR3 contains 13 residues. Germline V CDR1 and CDR2: SQVTM, ANQGSEA.

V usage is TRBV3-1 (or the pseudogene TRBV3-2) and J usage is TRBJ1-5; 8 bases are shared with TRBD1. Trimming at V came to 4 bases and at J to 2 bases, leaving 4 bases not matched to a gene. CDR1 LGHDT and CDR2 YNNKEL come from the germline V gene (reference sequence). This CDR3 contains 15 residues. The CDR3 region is CASSPDRVGNQPQHF. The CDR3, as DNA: TGTGCCAGCAGCCCGGACAGGGTAGGCAATCAGCCCCAGCATTTT.

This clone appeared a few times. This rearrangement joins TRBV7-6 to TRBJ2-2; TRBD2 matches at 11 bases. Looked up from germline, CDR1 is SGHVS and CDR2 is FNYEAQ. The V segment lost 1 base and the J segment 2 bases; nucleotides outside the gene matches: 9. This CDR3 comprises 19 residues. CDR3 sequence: CASSLVPPSGRLNTGELFF. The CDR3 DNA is TGTGCCAGCAGCTTAGTCCCCCCTAGCGGGAGGCTCAACACCGGGGAGCTGTTTTTT.

For the CDR3, the DNA is TGTGCCTGGACCGATCGGGTTCGTAAACGGGAGGTAGATACGCAGTATTTT. This codes for CAWTDRVRKREVDTQYF. The chain combines TRBV30 with TRBJ2-3; 7 bases are a match to TRBD2. This CDR3 region has 17 residues. The V gene end was trimmed by 4 bases and the J gene end by 5 bases; junction bases not matched to a gene: 18. CDR1 GTSNPN and CDR2 SVGIG come from the germline V gene (reference sequence).

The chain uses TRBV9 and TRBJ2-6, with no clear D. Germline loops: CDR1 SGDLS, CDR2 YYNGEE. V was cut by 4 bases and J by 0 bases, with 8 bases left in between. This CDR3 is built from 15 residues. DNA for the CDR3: TGTGCCAGCAGCACCCACAACTCTGGGGCCAACGTCCTGACTTTC. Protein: CASSTHNSGANVLTF.

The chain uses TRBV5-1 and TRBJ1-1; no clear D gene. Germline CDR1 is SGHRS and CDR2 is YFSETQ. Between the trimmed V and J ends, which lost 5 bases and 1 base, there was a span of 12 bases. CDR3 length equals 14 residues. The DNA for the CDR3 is TGCGCCAGCAGACACAGAAGACAGAACACTGAAGCTTTCTTT. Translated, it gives CASRHRRQNTEAFF.

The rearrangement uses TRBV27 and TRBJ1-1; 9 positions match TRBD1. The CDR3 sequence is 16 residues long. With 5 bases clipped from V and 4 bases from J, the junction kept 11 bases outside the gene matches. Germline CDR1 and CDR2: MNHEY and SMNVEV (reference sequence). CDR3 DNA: TGTGCCAGCAGTCGGAGAAGCGGACAGGGGTTCACTGAAGCTTTCTTT. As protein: CASSRRSGQGFTEAFF.

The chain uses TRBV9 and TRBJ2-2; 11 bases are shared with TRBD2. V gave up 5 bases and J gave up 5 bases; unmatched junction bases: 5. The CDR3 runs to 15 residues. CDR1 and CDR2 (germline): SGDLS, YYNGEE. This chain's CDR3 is CASSLAGGPTGELFF. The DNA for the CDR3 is TGTGCCAGCAGTTTAGCGGGAGGGCCAACCGGGGAGCTGTTTTTT.

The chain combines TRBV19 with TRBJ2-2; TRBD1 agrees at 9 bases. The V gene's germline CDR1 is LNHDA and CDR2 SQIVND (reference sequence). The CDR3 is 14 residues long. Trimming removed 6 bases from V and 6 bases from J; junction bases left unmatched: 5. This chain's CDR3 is CASRPTGGSGELFF. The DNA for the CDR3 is TGTGCCAGTAGACCGACAGGGGGTTCCGGGGAGCTGTTTTTT.

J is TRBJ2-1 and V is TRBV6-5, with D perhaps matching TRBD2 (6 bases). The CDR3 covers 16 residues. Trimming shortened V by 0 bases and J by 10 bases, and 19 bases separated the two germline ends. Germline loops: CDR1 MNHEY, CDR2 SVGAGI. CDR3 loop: CASSYSSTSPVAEQFF. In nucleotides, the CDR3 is TGTGCCAGCAGTTACTCGAGTACTAGCCCGGTGGCGGAGCAGTTCTTC.

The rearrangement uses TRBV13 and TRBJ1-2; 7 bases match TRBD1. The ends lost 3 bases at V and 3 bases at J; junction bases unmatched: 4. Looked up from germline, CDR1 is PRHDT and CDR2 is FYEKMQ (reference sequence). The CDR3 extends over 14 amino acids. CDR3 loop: CASSFPQGDYGYTF. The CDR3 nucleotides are TGTGCCAGCAGCTTCCCTCAGGGGGACTATGGCTACACCTTC.

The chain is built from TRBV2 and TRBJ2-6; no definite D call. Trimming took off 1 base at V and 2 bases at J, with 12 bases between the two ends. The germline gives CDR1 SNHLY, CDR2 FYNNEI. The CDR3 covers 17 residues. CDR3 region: CASSEEMGVPGANVLTF. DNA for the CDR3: TGTGCCAGCAGTGAAGAAATGGGCGTCCCTGGGGCCAACGTCCTGACTTTC.